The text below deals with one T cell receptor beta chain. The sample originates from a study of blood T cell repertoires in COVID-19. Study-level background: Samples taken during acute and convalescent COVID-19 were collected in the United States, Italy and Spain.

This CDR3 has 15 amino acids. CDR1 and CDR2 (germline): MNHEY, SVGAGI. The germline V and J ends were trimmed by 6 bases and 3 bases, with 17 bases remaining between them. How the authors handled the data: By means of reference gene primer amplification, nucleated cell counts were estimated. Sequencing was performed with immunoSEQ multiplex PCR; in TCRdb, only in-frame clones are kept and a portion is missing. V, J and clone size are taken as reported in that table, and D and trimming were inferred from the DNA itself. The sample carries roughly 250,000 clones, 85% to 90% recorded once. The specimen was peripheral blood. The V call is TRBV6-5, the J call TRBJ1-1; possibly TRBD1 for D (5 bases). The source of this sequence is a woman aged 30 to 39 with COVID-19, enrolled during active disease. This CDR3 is CASSPVSGVDTEAFF. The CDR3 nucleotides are TGTGCCAGCAGCCCCGTCTCGGGGGTGGACACTGAAGCTTTCTTT.